This TCR beta chain was sequenced during a study of shared clonotypes between healthy human individuals. Whole-study results and caveats: Donor clonotype sharing was expected to depend on sequencing depth.

Healthy and HIV-negative, the adult donors had no recent acute infections or vaccinations. To note about this clone: Its antigen is as yet unknown.

Execution of the assay was at deep level. Original handling: Filtering was not the same, since immunoSEQ gave junction-only sequences without quality scores. The data were produced by immunoSEQ multiplex PCR, yet TCRdb's version contains in-frame clones alone and is incomplete. The V and J calls and clone size are taken from that table; D and trimming were inferred from the DNA. The table includes roughly 2.6 million clones, around 90% detected once. The germline V gene encodes CDR1 KGHSH and CDR2 LQKENI. CDR3 length equals 18 residues. Trimming cost V 3 bases and J 1 base; bases outside gene matches: 7.

This chain links TRBV18 with TRBJ2-6; 9 positions agree with TRBD1. Sequencing was done on a sample of naive CD4+ T cells sorted from blood. Noted subset: CD45RA+ positively selected. The sequence derives from a man in his late teens or twenties in good health. CDR3 sequence: CASSPNTGGASGANVLTF. In DNA, the CDR3 is TGTGCCAGCTCACCGAACACAGGGGGCGCGTCTGGGGCCAACGTCCTGACTTTC.